This TCR beta chain was retrieved from a study of T cells in Graves' hyperthyroidism and ophthalmopathy. Authors of the study amplified TCR beta CDR3 regions from RNA transcripts. Using the HTBI primer set, a first-round RT-PCR was run on the TCR CDR3. TCRdb analysed the multiplex PCR reads with MiXCR anew, one entry per CDR3 protein. The sample has approximately 640,000 distinct CDR3 sequences, 16% seen once. This clonotype occurred many times. The germline V gene encodes CDR1 SGHAT and CDR2 FQNNGV. CDR3 size: 14 residues. J lost 5 bases, V lost 10 bases, and 8 bases had no gene match. This receptor was taken from a woman aged 25 to 39 with Graves' hyperthyroidism. Sequences were obtained from blood. This sequence joins TRBV11-2 and TRBJ2-3; 11 nucleotides line up with TRBD2. CDR3 residues: CAITLAGEGDTQYF. The CDR3 bases are TGTGCCATTACACTAGCGGGAGAAGGAGATACGCAGTATTTT.